This T cell receptor beta chain was recorded in a study of cytomegalovirus exposure and HLA in healthy donors. Overall study findings and caveats: Analyzed later, most CMV-associated TCR beta chains appeared HLA-restricted.

As regards this clone: Its target is unknown.

Unmatched junction bases numbered 8, after V lost 3 bases and J lost 4 bases. The CDR3 totals 15 residues. Germline CDR1 and CDR2: SGHNT and YYREEE (reference sequence). The PCR ran on 60 Vbeta and 13 Jbeta primers. Libraries were prepared by immunoSEQ multiplex PCR; TCRdb keeps only in-frame clonotypes and omits some of them. Here the sample spans about 190,000 clones, 79% being singletons. This chain links TRBV5-4 with TRBJ2-3, with 7 positions matching TRBD1. The TCR comes from a woman under 30 in good health and CMV-seronegative. The sequenced sample was PBMCs. Written as DNA, the CDR3 is TGTGCCAGCAGCTCACAGGGGTTGATTGCAGATACGCAGTATTTT. Its protein is CASSSQGLIADTQYF.